These 17 T cell receptor delta chains were all obtained from the same sample, sequenced in a study of γδ T cells in repeated Plasmodium falciparum infection. Gammadelta T cells were flow-sorted from PBMC into Vgamma9/Vdelta2+ and Vdelta2-negative populations for bulk analysis. With CATT, TCRdb re-called clones from the multiplex PCR reads. The sample shows around 46,000 delta-chain clones, roughly 2% of them seen only once. The sample consisted of gamma-delta T cells from blood. The receptor source for this set is a pool of human donors (malaria-infected and uninfected, not separated).

Comments on this clone: The protein recorded in TCRdb matches a much larger clone and deviates from this DNA's translation at residue 4, suggesting a read error; the protein here is obtained by translating the DNA. The genes are TRDV1 and TRDJ1; 10 positions match TRDD3. TCRdb does not report a J gene; here it was assigned by matching the DNA to germline references. CDR1 TSWWSYY and CDR2 QGS come from the germline V gene. The CDR3 is 23 residues long. CDR3 nucleotide sequence: TGTGCTCTTGAGGAAGGTTCTTTCCCTTCGTTCGTACTGGGGGATGGATACACCGATAAACTCATCTTT. Protein: CALEEGSFPSFVLGDGYTDKLIF.

Ten or more counts support this clone. This sample also contains other DNA sequences that code for the same CDR3. The chain joins TRAV36/DV7 to TRDJ3; the match to TRDD3 covers 11 bases. The J segment lost 5 bases and the V segment lost 3 bases, leaving 7 bases of the junction unmatched. The CDR3 totals 17 residues. Per germline, CDR1 VTNFRS and CDR2 LTSSGIE (reference sequence). The CDR3 reads CAVVGDTSNRDTRQMFF. The CDR3 coding sequence is TGTGCTGTGGTGGGGGATACGTCTAACCGGGACACCCGACAGATGTTTTTC.

Regarding this clone: With a far larger clone one base away, a read error is the likely cause. The same CDR3 also results from other DNA sequences found in this sample. The chain carries TRDV1 and TRDJ3; 7 bases match TRDD3. The J gene was not available in TCRdb and was assigned here by matching the DNA to germline segments. Per the germline V gene, CDR1 is TSWWSYY and CDR2 is QGS. J lost 0 bases, V lost 6 bases, and 17 bases had no gene match. The CDR3 spans 21 residues. In DNA form, the CDR3 reads TGTGCTCTTGGTAATTATGCGTGGGGGACCCCGAGCTCCTGGGACACCCGACAGATGTTTTTC. The encoded protein is CALGNYAWGTPSSWDTRQMFF.

This clone appeared a few times. The translation of this DNA and the TCRdb protein of a much larger clone differ at residue 18, probably owing to a read error; the protein shown here is translated from the DNA. The chain has TRDV2 and TRDJ1; 9 positions match TRDD3. In the absence of a J gene in TCRdb, the DNA was matched to germline to assign it here. The CDR3 is 21 amino acids. The germline CDR1 and CDR2 sequences are GEAIGNYY and EKD. Here the CDR3 DNA reads TGTGCCTGTGACACTCTTGTTCCTACTATCGTACTGGGGGACCACACCGATACACTCATCTTT. Its translation is CACDTLVPTIVLGDHTDTLIF.

The rearrangement joins TRDV1 to TRDJ1, with 12 bases matching TRDD3. TCRdb offers no J gene call, so here the DNA was matched to germline to obtain one. Germline V gene lookup returns CDR1 TSWWSYY and CDR2 QGS. The ends lost 1 base at V and 0 bases at J; junction bases unmatched: 21. This CDR3 is 23 amino acids long. CDR3 in DNA: TGTGCTCTTGGGGAACGACCCCCCCGCTGGGGGATACGCGGGGTTATTTACACCGATAAACTCATCTTT. Protein sequence: CALGERPPRWGIRGVIYTDKLIF.

This clone was seen only a few times. This likely reflects a read error, since a far larger clone is one base away. Other DNA sequences of this sample code for an identical CDR3. The V call is TRDV3, the J call TRDJ1; 8 bases align to TRDD3. TCRdb records no J gene; here it was assigned by comparing the DNA to germline. The germline gives CDR1 TVYSNPD, CDR2 GDNSRS (reference sequence). The CDR3 consists of 15 residues. Germline trimming cut 2 bases from V and 6 bases from J; bases unmatched to any gene: 14. The CDR3 protein is CAFGSLRGIRYKLIF. In DNA form, the CDR3 reads TGTGCCTTTGGAAGCCTGCGTGGGATACGCTATAAACTCATCTTT.

As to this clone: TCRdb shows a much larger clone's protein in place of this DNA's translation, and the two differ at residue 7, likely through a read error; the protein shown is translated from the DNA. CDR3 residues: CAHGVSSLYWGLTRVRSCTDKLIF. In nucleotides, the CDR3 is TGTGCCCATGGGGTCTCCTCTTTATACTGGGGACTAACAAGGGTTCGATCTTGCACCGATAAACTCATCTTT. The rearrangement uses TRDV3 and TRDJ1, with 7 bases that match TRDD3. J was trimmed by 1 base and V by 5 bases; bases with no gene match: 40. Germline CDR1 reads TVYSNPD; CDR2 reads GDNSRS (reference sequence). This CDR3 region has 24 residues.

At least ten counts were recorded for this clone. J is TRDJ1 and V is TRDV1; 9 nucleotides agree with TRDD3. The CDR3 is 16 amino acids. From germline, CDR1 is TSWWSYY and CDR2 QGS. V dropped 2 bases and J dropped 8; count of bases not matched to a gene: 12. CDR3 amino acids: CALGENPKVGDRKLIF. The DNA of the CDR3 is TGTGCTCTTGGGGAAAATCCTAAGGTGGGGGATAGGAAACTCATCTTT.

Note on this clone: At one boundary the junction diverges from the germline segment, which might be a read error. The genes are TRDV1 and TRDJ1; TRDD3 is a possible D gene (6 bases). Because TCRdb records no J gene, it was assigned here through a match of the DNA to germline. The CDR3 is 13 amino acids. From germline, CDR1 is TSWWSYY and CDR2 QGS. CDR3 sequence (DNA): TGCGCCGGTCTGGGGATTTACACCGATAAACTCATCTTT. It encodes CAGLGIYTDKLIF.

This clone was counted only a few times. A read error is the likely source, as a far larger clone sits one nucleotide away. The sample carries other DNA sequences with the same CDR3. CDR3: CALGWGNTLQYTDKLIF. CDR3 DNA sequence: TGTGCTCTTGGCTGGGGGAACACCCTTCAGTATACCGATAAACTCATCTTT. This chain uses TRDV1 with TRDJ1; 8 nucleotides match TRDD3. Because TCRdb records no J gene, it was assigned here through a match of the DNA to germline. The germline V gene encodes CDR1 TSWWSYY and CDR2 QGS. CDR3 length: 17 amino acids. Losses at the gene ends were 6 bases for V and 2 bases for J; bases not matched to a gene: 14.

This clone came up many times. The TCRdb record carries a much larger clone's protein, which differs from this DNA's translation at residue 10; a read error is the likely cause, and the protein listed here is the DNA translation. The chain links TRDV3 to TRDJ1; 8 bases are a match to TRDD2. The length of the CDR3 is 16 residues. V shed 2 bases and J 0 bases; nucleotides not matched to a gene: 11. CDR1 TVYSNPD and CDR2 GDNSRS come from the germline V gene (reference sequence). In nucleotides, the CDR3 is TGTGCCTTTCGCTTCCTACTAGGACTGCACACCGATAAACTCATCTTT. It is translated as CAFRFLLGLHTDKLIF.

This clone was recorded at least ten times. The protein held in TCRdb is that of a much larger clone and does not match this DNA's translation at residue 13, likely because of a read error; the protein shown is translated from the DNA. CDR3 in amino acids: CACDTVSGGYSGCTDKLIF. The CDR3 DNA reads as TGTGCCTGTGACACCGTTTCTGGGGGATACTCCGGGTGCACCGATAAACTCATCTTT. The chain couples TRDV2 to TRDJ1, with 11 bases fitting TRDD3. The germline CDR1 and CDR2 sequences are GEAIGNYY and EKD. Trimming cost V 0 bases and J 1 base; bases outside gene matches: 12. CDR3 length: 19 amino acids.

Only a few counts were recorded for this clone. This DNA translates differently at residue 19 from the TCRdb protein, which is that of a much larger clone; a read error is likely, and the protein shown is the DNA's own translation. The V call is TRDV1, the J call TRDJ1; 8 bases match TRDD3. This CDR3 has 20 residues. CDR1 and CDR2 from the germline V gene are TSWWSYY and QGS. The CDR3: CALGELWIRRGYKYTDKLTF. CDR3 DNA sequence: TGTGCTCTTGGGGAACTATGGATCAGGCGGGGATACAAGTACACCGATAAACTCACCTTT.

In the case of this clone: A far larger clone lies a single base away; this is likely a read error. Other DNA sequences in this sample translate to the same CDR3. The chain has TRDV1 and TRDJ1; D might be TRDD3 (7 bases). V was shortened by 1 base and J by 12 bases, with 42 bases between the two germline ends. Germline V CDR1 and CDR2: TSWWSYY, QGS. The CDR3 loop spans 22 amino acids. The CDR3 sequence is CALGEPKTGLPKLTGDLNQIIF. CDR3 coding DNA: TGTGCTCTTGGGGAACCTAAAACAGGCCTTCCGAAACTTACTGGGGACCTTAATCAAATCATCTTT.

This clone was counted at least ten times. This is likely an artifact of a read error, given a far larger clone one base away. Other nucleotide sequences from this sample produce the same CDR3. The gene calls are TRDV1 and TRDJ1, with D perhaps matching TRDD2 (7 bases). TCRdb offers no J gene call, so here the DNA was matched to germline to obtain one. Germline V gene data show CDR1 as TSWWSYY and CDR2 as QGS. Deletions cut 1 base from V and 0 bases from J, with 39 bases between. This CDR3 has 25 residues. The CDR3 bases are TGTGCTCTTGGGGAACCTCATTTCCTACGGGGTTCGCTACGCTGGGGAGCCTCCTACACCGATAAACTCATCTTT. Translating it yields CALGEPHFLRGSLRWGASYTDKLIF.

This clone was recorded a few times. This DNA's translation differs at residue 16 from TCRdb's protein, which comes from a much larger clone; a read error is likely, and the protein shown is translated from the DNA. The CDR3 loop is CALGDKVSYVPRRHYRGYFTDKLIF. Here the CDR3 DNA reads TGTGCTCTTGGGGATAAGGTATCCTACGTGCCCAGGCGTCATTACCGGGGATACTTCACCGATAAACTCATCTTT. The chain couples TRDV1 to TRDJ1, with 8 bases matching TRDD3. TCRdb lists no J gene, so it was determined here by aligning the DNA to germline. The CDR3 extends over 25 amino acids. Unmatched junction bases numbered 34, after V lost 3 bases and J lost 1 base. Germline V gene sequence: CDR1 TSWWSYY, CDR2 QGS.

Comment on this clone: The protein in TCRdb stems from a much larger clone and differs at residue 7 from this DNA's translation, likely a read error; here the protein is translated from the DNA. V and J are TRDV1 and TRDJ1; TRDD3 matches 13 bases. Matching the DNA to germline supplied the J gene, which TCRdb does not give. Unmatched junction bases numbered 26, after V lost 0 bases and J lost 1 base. This CDR3 is 25 amino acids long. Germline V gives CDR1 TSWWSYY, CDR2 QGS. The CDR3 region has the DNA TGTGCTCTTGGGGAACTAGCTCCTAAGGGGCTTATACTGGGGGATACGCCCGTTTGCACCGATAAACTCATCTTT. Protein sequence: CALGELAPKGLILGDTPVCTDKLIF.